This TCR beta chain derives from a study of T cells in Graves' hyperthyroidism and ophthalmopathy. This clonotype came up many times. TCR beta CDR3 regions were amplified from RNA transcripts. A first-round RT-PCR of the TCR CDR3 used the HTBI primer set. TCRdb recomputed calls from the multiplex PCR reads with MiXCR, one row per CDR3 protein. Among about 400,000 distinct CDR3 sequences listed, roughly 15% were seen once. Sequenced input: blood. This TCR was sampled from an older woman with Graves' ophthalmopathy.

In DNA form, the CDR3 reads TGTGCCTGGAGTGTACGGGCGAACAATGAGCAGTTCTTC. Translation: CAWSVRANNEQFF. J is TRBJ2-1 and V is TRBV30; D not resolved. V lost 0 bases, J lost 5 bases, and 8 bases lay in between. CDR1 GTSNPN and CDR2 SVGIG come from the germline V gene (reference sequence). The CDR3 is 13 amino acids.